The 5 T cell receptor beta chains below come from one sample, sequenced in a study of blood T cell repertoires in COVID-19 (dated by TCRdb to the early 2020s). The library was generated by the immunoSEQ multiplex PCR assay. TCRdb re-hosts the immuneACCESS table, in-frame sequences only. Its copies lack some clones; in the studies checked, an unresolved V gene accounts for under half of them, and the cause for the rest is not known. Within this sample are approximately 120,000 clones, with roughly 76% of them counted one time only. In total, the top ten clones hold over 9.5% of the sample. Sequenced sample: peripheral blood. The origin of the receptors is a human donor in a cohort sampled during active COVID-19.

The V call is TRBV30, the J call TRBJ1-1; D is uncertain. Deletions cut 1 base from V and 1 base from J, with 13 bases between. CDR3 length: 15 amino acids. Germline values: CDR1 GTSNPN, CDR2 SVGIG (reference sequence). CDR3 nucleotide sequence: TGTGCCTGGAGTGACACGAACGTTCCGAACACTGAAGCTTTCTTT. It codes for CAWSDTNVPNTEAFF.

The chain couples TRBV5-1 to TRBJ2-1; 11 bases agree with TRBD2. Trimming at V came to 6 bases and at J to 3 bases, leaving 5 bases not matched to a gene. The CDR3 totals 15 residues. CDR1 and CDR2 (germline): SGHRS, YFSETQ. CDR3 nucleotides: TGCGCCAGCAACTTAGCGGGAGGGCTCTACAATGAGCAGTTCTTC. Protein sequence: CASNLAGGLYNEQFF.

The V gene is TRBV12-1, the J gene TRBJ2-7; the table's D call TRBD2 went unverified against the DNA. TRBV12-1 is labeled a pseudogene. The CDR3 runs 20 residues. The CDR3: CASSFAELAGVRERDYEQYF. In DNA form, the CDR3 reads TGTGCCAGCAGCTTTGCGGAGCTAGCGGGAGTCCGGGAGAGGGACTACGAGCAGTACTTC.

This clone was detected a few times. This rearrangement joins TRBV5-5 to TRBJ1-5; D is possibly TRBD1 (6 bases). The V and J ends lost 0 bases and 4 bases respectively, with 8 bases between them. This CDR3 is built from 14 residues. Germline CDR1 reads SGHKS; CDR2 reads YYEKEE (reference sequence). Here the CDR3 DNA reads TGTGCCAGCAGCTTGGCCCAGGGGAATCAGCCCCAGCATTTT. Amino acid sequence: CASSLAQGNQPQHF.

The chain uses TRBV9 and TRBJ2-3; 8 bases map to TRBD1. V gave up 4 bases and J gave up 4 bases; unmatched junction bases: 8. In germline, CDR1 is SGDLS, CDR2 YYNGEE. The CDR3 runs to 15 residues. CDR3 amino acids: CASSPPSRGPDTQYF. DNA for the CDR3: TGTGCCAGCAGCCCCCCGTCCAGGGGGCCAGATACGCAGTATTTT.